This T cell receptor (beta chain) was recorded in a study of tumor-infiltrating lymphocytes in primary liver carcinoma. This CDR3 region has 16 residues. V was clipped by 6 bases and J by 2 bases; unmatched bases: 10. Germline V gene sequence: CDR1 SGHNT, CDR2 YYREEE (reference sequence). The study's findings and limits: Reduced overlap was seen in tumor-adjacent and tumor-blood pairs versus tumor region pairs.

Regarding this clonotype: Its matching antigen is unknown.

Unsorted bulk tissue, roughly 19-33 mg of it, served as the source for co-extraction of RNA and DNA. With chronic HBV infection, the patients were also treatment-naive. cDNA specific to TCR beta was made from 500 ng of total RNA, with a constant-region primer employed for priming. Three nested multiplex PCR rounds, a slightly modified ARM-PCR method, built the TCR beta libraries. A C-beta reverse primer and TRBV1-TRBV30 forward primers served in each of the first two PCR rounds, at about 9 cycles apiece. MiXCR was run by TCRdb on the multiplex PCR reads, yielding one entry per CDR3 protein. Among fewer than 250,000 distinct CDR3 sequences, approximately 86% were seen once, and the ten largest hold roughly 18%.

The source material was tumor tissue from primary liver carcinoma. The rearrangement uses TRBV5-4 and TRBJ2-3, with 9 bases that match TRBD2. This TCR derives from a man aged 40-50 years with primary liver carcinoma and hepatitis B virus infection. CDR3 in amino acids: CASNKLAGGPTDTQYF. The DNA for the CDR3 is TGTGCCAGCAACAAGCTCGCGGGAGGGCCCACAGATACGCAGTATTTT.